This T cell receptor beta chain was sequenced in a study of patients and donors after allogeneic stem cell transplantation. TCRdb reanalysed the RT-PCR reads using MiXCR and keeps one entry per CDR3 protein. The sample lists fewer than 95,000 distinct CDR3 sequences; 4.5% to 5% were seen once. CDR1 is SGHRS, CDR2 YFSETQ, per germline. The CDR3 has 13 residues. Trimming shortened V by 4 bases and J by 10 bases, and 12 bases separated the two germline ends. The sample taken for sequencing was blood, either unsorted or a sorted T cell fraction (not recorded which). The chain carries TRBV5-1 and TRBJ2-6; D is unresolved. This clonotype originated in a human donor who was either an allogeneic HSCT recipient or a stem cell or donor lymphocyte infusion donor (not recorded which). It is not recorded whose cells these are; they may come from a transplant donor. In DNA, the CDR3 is TGCGCCAGCAGCACCCGGCCTCAGAACGTCCTGACTTTC. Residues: CASSTRPQNVLTF.